These T cell receptor beta chains were read from a single sample in a study of blood T cell repertoires in COVID-19. Profiling relied on immunoSEQ multiplex PCR, and the TCRdb table lists in-frame clones only, not all of them. Of some 170,000 clones listed, more than 70% are singletons. The sequenced sample was peripheral blood. The receptors were gathered from a woman aged 60-75 years with acute or convalescent COVID-19. CDR3s include the opening cysteine and the closing phenylalanine or tryptophan. The D gene is left open where the match is weak. For some rows the clone size is stated as once, few or many, or as a class when expanded; others skip it.

v_gene	abundance	d_gene	j_gene	CDR3aa	CDR3nt
TRBV6-5	NA	TRBD1	TRBJ1-4	CASRQDRVVNEKLFF	TGTGCCAGCAGACAAGACAGGGTTGTTAATGAAAAACTGTTTTTT
TRBV19	NA	NA	TRBJ1-1	CASSKQDGPEAFF	TGTGCCAGTAGTAAACAGGACGGGCCTGAAGCTTTCTTT
TRBV19	NA	NA	TRBJ1-6	CASSSPGLGRSPLHF	TGTGCCAGTTCTTCCCCGGGACTGGGGCGTTCACCCCTCCACTTT
TRBV27	NA	TRBD2	TRBJ2-2	CASSPSGRGAGELFF	TGTGCCAGCAGTCCTAGCGGGAGAGGGGCCGGGGAGCTGTTTTTT
TRBV3-1/TRBV3-2	NA	TRBD1	TRBJ1-1	CASSQAGTGSIMRAFF	TGTGCCAGCAGCCAAGCAGGGACAGGGTCTATAATGCGAGCTTTCTTT
TRBV6-1	NA	NA	TRBJ1-5	CASSEREGPQHF	TGTGCCAGCAGTGAACGGGAGGGACCCCAGCATTTT
TRBV10-3	NA	NA	TRBJ2-5	CAISKSTTQETQYF	TGTGCCATCAGCAAAAGTACAACCCAAGAGACCCAGTACTTC
TRBV4-1	NA	TRBD1	TRBJ1-2	CASATGPVNYGYTF	TGCGCCAGCGCGACAGGGCCCGTTAACTATGGCTACACCTTC
TRBV24-1	NA	TRBD1	TRBJ1-4	CATSDPTGVSEKLFF	TGTGCCACCAGTGATCCGACAGGGGTGAGTGAAAAACTGTTTTTT
TRBV3-1/TRBV3-2	once	NA	TRBJ1-2	CASSPATGDYGYTF	TGTGCCAGCAGCCCCGCCACGGGGGACTATGGCTACACCTTC
TRBV30	NA	NA	TRBJ1-1	CAWGAAVRGTEAFF	TGTGCCTGGGGGGCAGCTGTCAGGGGCACTGAAGCTTTCTTT
TRBV21-1	once	NA	TRBJ1-6	CASSKGSGCSPLHF	TGTGCCAGCAGCAAAGGTTCAGGGTGCTCACCCCTCCACTTT
TRBV3-1/TRBV3-2	NA	NA	TRBJ1-2	CASSQDRAGRGYTF	TGTGCCAGCAGCCAAGACAGGGCAGGGCGGGGCTACACCTTC
TRBV28	NA	TRBD1	TRBJ2-7	CASNRQGAGDEQYF	TGTGCCAGCAACCGACAGGGGGCGGGCGACGAGCAGTACTTC
TRBV5-4	few	TRBD1	TRBJ2-2	CASSFDRGRVDTGELFF	TGTGCCAGCAGCTTCGACAGGGGGCGCGTCGACACCGGGGAGCTGTTTTTT
TRBV7-3	NA	TRBD2	TRBJ2-1	CASSSTGGPYNEQFF	TGTGCCAGCAGCTCCACGGGAGGGCCCTACAATGAGCAGTTCTTC
TRBV14	few	TRBD2	TRBJ2-3	CASSQVTTSVREDTQYF	TGTGCCAGCAGCCAAGTGACGACTAGCGTTCGGGAAGATACGCAGTATTTT
TRBV30	NA	TRBD2	TRBJ2-3	CAARPGLASPDTQYF	TGTGCCGCACGACCGGGACTAGCGAGTCCAGATACGCAGTATTTT
TRBV7-9	NA	NA	TRBJ2-1	CASSLGGINLNEQFF	TGTGCCAGCAGCTTGGGCGGGATAAACCTCAATGAGCAGTTCTTC
TRBV7-9	NA	NA	TRBJ2-2	CASSRGSGTGELFF	TGTGCCAGCAGCCGGGGGAGCGGCACCGGGGAGCTGTTTTTT
TRBV7-9	NA	NA	TRBJ1-2	CASSGAGDSYYGYTF	TGTGCCAGCAGCGGGGCGGGGGACTCGTACTATGGCTACACCTTC
TRBV27	NA	TRBD1	TRBJ1-4	CASRNQGAGRKLFF	TGTGCCAGCAGGAATCAGGGGGCTGGGAGAAAACTGTTTTTT
TRBV28	NA	TRBD1	TRBJ1-5	CASSSPQGYSNQPQHF	TGTGCCAGCAGCAGCCCACAGGGGTATAGCAATCAGCCCCAGCATTTT
TRBV2	NA	NA	TRBJ1-5	CASSGMGSNQPQHF	TGTGCCAGCAGTGGAATGGGCAGCAATCAGCCCCAGCATTTT
TRBV7-3	NA	NA	TRBJ2-2	CASSLQSGELFF	TGTGCCAGCAGCTTACAATCCGGGGAGCTGTTTTTT
TRBV27	once	NA	TRBJ1-6	CASSLIGSSPLHF	TGTGCCAGCAGTTTGATAGGGAGTTCACCCCTCCACTTT
TRBV5-1	NA	TRBD1	TRBJ1-3	CASSWTATGLTGNTIYF	TGCGCCAGCAGCTGGACTGCGACAGGGCTTACTGGAAACACCATATATTTT
TRBV3-1/TRBV3-2	few	NA	TRBJ1-1	CASSQAFLQAEAFF	TGTGCCAGCAGCCAGGCATTTCTACAGGCAGAAGCTTTCTTT
TRBV6-6	NA	TRBD1	TRBJ2-2	CASSYSGQGNEELFF	TGTGCCAGCAGTTACTCGGGACAGGGGAATGAGGAGCTGTTTTTT
TRBV6-5	NA	TRBD1	TRBJ1-5	CASSPRQGYQPQHF	TGTGCCAGCAGTCCCCGACAGGGGTACCAGCCCCAGCATTTT
TRBV7-3	few	TRBD1	TRBJ1-1	CASSPLRGTEAFF	TGTGCCAGCAGCCCTCTCAGGGGGACTGAAGCTTTCTTT
TRBV6-5	NA	NA	TRBJ2-1	CASSVGGSYNEQFF	TGTGCCAGCAGCGTTGGCGGCTCCTACAATGAGCAGTTCTTC
TRBV20-1	NA	NA	TRBJ2-5	CSAEAEETQYF	TGCAGTGCTGAGGCAGAAGAGACCCAGTACTTC
TRBV14	NA	NA	TRBJ2-1	CASSQDGGFSYNEQFF	TGTGCCAGCAGCCAAGATGGGGGGTTCTCCTACAATGAGCAGTTCTTC